Reported below is one TCR beta chain. What it binds is unknown. This sample stems from a study of graft-versus-host responses after intestinal transplantation. The assay was immunoSEQ multiplex PCR, and TCRdb's table has in-frame clones only and misses some. The data show about 88,000 clones, less than 95% seen once. Findings and caveats of the study: Among circulating GvH clones, peak levels were associated with early post-transplant declines in HvG clones.

V was pared by 4 bases and J by 1 base, with 11 bases between. Germline assignment: CDR1 SGHRS and CDR2 YFSETQ. CDR3 length equals 14 residues. The TCR comes from a human donor who was the organ donor for an intestinal transplant. This chain connects TRBV5-1 to TRBJ1-1; D is ambiguous. The sequences come from unstimulated CD4+ T cells sorted from spleen or lymph node cells, collected before transplant. The CDR3 loop is CASSPGRTNTEAFF. DNA for the CDR3: TGCGCCAGCAGCCCAGGACGGACGAACACTGAAGCTTTCTTT.